This is a list of T cell receptor beta chains from one sample in a study of T-cell reconstitution after alpha-beta-depleted transplantation in children. TCRdb reprocessed the PCR reads with MiXCR, giving one entry per CDR3 protein. The repertoire holds around 200,000 distinct CDR3 sequences, with approximately 19% as singletons. The sequencing here drew on PBMCs, mostly from graft donor cells, taken 360 days after TCRalphabeta/CD19-depleted stem cell transplant. The receptors originated from a male patient aged 2 to 10 who had a stem cell transplant for acute lymphoblastic leukemia, so the T cells may come from the graft donor. CDR3s include the opening cysteine and the closing phenylalanine or tryptophan. The D gene is left open where the match is weak. A row's size may be missing; if present it is once, few, many or a size class.

v_call	clone_size	cdr3_length	j_call	d_call	cdr3_nt	cdr3_aa
TRBV12-3/TRBV12-4	many	15	TRBJ2-1	TRBD2	TGTGCCAGCAGTTTTCGGCCTAGCGGGGAGGGTGAGCAGTTCTTC	CASSFRPSGEGEQFF
TRBV5-4	many	12	TRBJ1-5	.	TGTGCCAGCAGCTATCAAAATCAGCCCCAGCATTTT	CASSYQNQPQHF
TRBV4-3	few	15	TRBJ2-7	TRBD2	TGCGCCAGCAGCCAAGAGGTGAGCGGGACCTACGAGCAGTACTTC	CASSQEVSGTYEQYF
TRBV2	.	13	TRBJ1-5	.	TGTGCCAGCAGAGCCGGGCCCCTCGGGCCCCAGCATTTT	CASRAGPLGPQHF
TRBV5-1	.	13	TRBJ2-7	.	TGCGCCAGCAGCTTGACAGGGATGGGCGAGCAGTACTTC	CASSLTGMGEQYF
TRBV24-1	few	19	TRBJ2-2	TRBD2	TGTGCCACCAGTGATTCGGGACTAGCGGGAGGATGGCACACCGGGGAGCTGTTTTTT	CATSDSGLAGGWHTGELFF
TRBV10-1	.	15	TRBJ2-1	.	TGCGCCAGCAGTAATTGGGGGGATTTTGGGGATGAGCAGTTCTTC	CASSNWGDFGDEQFF
TRBV4-3	few	17	TRBJ2-5	TRBD2	TGCGCCAGCAGCCAAGTCGGGACTAGCGGGCCGGGGGAGACCCAGTACTTC	CASSQVGTSGPGETQYF
TRBV20-1	few	18	TRBJ2-3	TRBD2	TGCAGTGCTAGAGATTCAGGGTTCCGAGCGGGAGAGACAGATACGCAGTATTTT	CSARDSGFRAGETDTQYF
TRBV6-2/TRBV6-3	few	18	TRBJ2-2	.	TGTGCCAGCAGTTACTCCAAACCCCGGAGACCTTACACCGGGGAGCTGTTTTTT	CASSYSKPRRPYTGELFF
TRBV6-5	.	16	TRBJ2-1	TRBD2	TGTGCCAGCAGTTACTTCAGACTAGCGGGGGTCAATGAGCAGTTCTTC	CASSYFRLAGVNEQFF
TRBV7-9	.	14	TRBJ2-7	TRBD1	TGTGCCAGCAGGGGGACAGGGATGCCTTACGAGCAGTACTTC	CASRGTGMPYEQYF
TRBV10-3	.	14	TRBJ1-5	TRBD1	TGTGCCATCAGTGACTCGGACAGGTCTCAGCCCCAGCATTTT	CAISDSDRSQPQHF
TRBV5-1	few	15	TRBJ2-5	.	TGCGCCAGCAGAATGGGACACAACTTCGGGGAGACCCAGTACTTC	CASRMGHNFGETQYF
TRBV20-1	.	13	TRBJ2-7	TRBD1	TGCAGTGGGGTAGGGGACAGGGGCTACGAGCAGTACTTC	CSGVGDRGYEQYF
TRBV5-6	many	14	TRBJ2-1	.	TGTGCCAGCAGCTTGATGACTGTTAAGCATGAGCAGTTCTTC	CASSLMTVKHEQFF
TRBV18	.	13	TRBJ2-7	TRBD1	TGTGCCAGCTCACGGGACAGTCTATACGAGCAGTACTTC	CASSRDSLYEQYF
TRBV27	.	13	TRBJ2-5	.	TGTGCCAGCAGTTTAGTATACCAAGAGACCCAGTACTTC	CASSLVYQETQYF
TRBV30	.	10	TRBJ2-7	.	TGTGCCTGGAGTGGCTACGAGCAGTACTTC	CAWSGYEQYF
TRBV9	.	15	TRBJ2-7	TRBD1	TGTGCCAGCAGCGTAGGAGACAGGGGGTCTTACGAGCAGTACTTC	CASSVGDRGSYEQYF
TRBV4-1	few	14	TRBJ2-7	.	TGCGCCAGCAGCCAGGGACCGCTCGCTATCGAGCAGTACTTC	CASSQGPLAIEQYF
TRBV12-3/TRBV12-4	.	15	TRBJ2-1	TRBD2	TGTGCCAGCACCCTAGCGGGGGGAACCTACAATGAGCAGTTCTTC	CASTLAGGTYNEQFF
TRBV20-1	.	17	TRBJ2-1	TRBD2	TGCAGTGCTAGGAGTTTGGGGGGAGCGGGGTCCTACAATGAGCAGTTCTTC	CSARSLGGAGSYNEQFF
TRBV6-1	few	14	TRBJ1-1	.	TGTGCCAGCTCGTCCGAGGCCATGAACACTGAAGCTTTCTTT	CASSSEAMNTEAFF
TRBV7-8	.	15	TRBJ2-7	.	TGTGCCAGCAGCTTAGGTCTAGCCTTTGCCTACGAGCAGTACTTC	CASSLGLAFAYEQYF
TRBV20-1	few	12	TRBJ2-7	.	TGCAGTGCTAGAGATAAGGCCTACGAGCAGTACTTC	CSARDKAYEQYF
TRBV7-6	few	19	TRBJ2-1	TRBD1	TGTGCCAGCAGCTTAGCCGCGACAGGGGCACCTAGCTCCTACAATGAGCAGTTCTTC	CASSLAATGAPSSYNEQFF
TRBV5-1	few	15	TRBJ2-1	TRBD1	TGCGCCAGCAGCCGAGACAGGGGGGACAGGAATGAGCAGTTCTTC	CASSRDRGDRNEQFF
TRBV11-2	.	15	TRBJ2-1	TRBD1	TGTGCCAGCAGCTCCAGACAGGGGTGGGTCAATGAGCAGTTCTTC	CASSSRQGWVNEQFF
TRBV3-1	.	17	TRBJ2-2	TRBD2	TGTGCCAGCAGCCAAGCGCGGGGGGCCGCGAACACCGGGGAGCTGTTTTTT	CASSQARGAANTGELFF
TRBV5-6	.	15	TRBJ2-7	TRBD1	TGTGCCAGCAGCTCGGGGGACAGGGTCCCCTACGAGCAGTACTTC	CASSSGDRVPYEQYF
TRBV20-1	once	11	TRBJ2-1	.	TGCAGTGCGAATAGGGGTACTGAGCAGTTCTTC	CSANRGTEQFF
TRBV29-1	.	14	TRBJ2-5	.	TGCAGCGTTGATAACAGGGAGGAAGAAGAGACCCAGTACTTC	CSVDNREEEETQYF
TRBV7-6	.	12	TRBJ2-7	TRBD1	TGTGCCAGCAGCACCACAGGGGACGAGCAGTACTTC	CASSTTGDEQYF
TRBV5-6	.	13	TRBJ1-6	TRBD1	TGTGCCAGCAGGGGACAGGAGTATTCACCCCTCCACTTT	CASRGQEYSPLHF
TRBV3-1	.	16	TRBJ2-5	.	TGTGCCAGCAGCCAAGACTTGCTAGCCGGCCAAGAGACCCAGTACTTC	CASSQDLLAGQETQYF
TRBV7-9	few	13	TRBJ1-1	TRBD1	TGTGCCAGCACTAGGGGGCTGAACACTGAAGCTTTCTTT	CASTRGLNTEAFF
TRBV11-2	few	16	TRBJ2-3	TRBD2	TGTGCCAGCAGCTCGGGACTAGCGGGAGGTCCAGATACGCAGTATTTT	CASSSGLAGGPDTQYF
TRBV29-1	many	13	TRBJ2-5	.	TGCAGCGTTGAAGGGCAGGCGAGCGAACGCCAGTACTTC	CSVEGQASERQYF
TRBV20-1	.	14	TRBJ1-1	TRBD1	TGCAGTGCTAGGCCTACAGGGGGGAACACTGAAGCTTTCTTT	CSARPTGGNTEAFF
TRBV7-2	few	17	TRBJ2-1	.	TGTGCCAGCAGCTTAGCGCCCAGGGGACCGAACGGCAATGAGCAGTTCTTC	CASSLAPRGPNGNEQFF
TRBV12-3/TRBV12-4	.	14	TRBJ2-7	TRBD2	TGTGCCAGCAGGGGGACTAGCGGACCCTACGAGCAGTACTTC	CASRGTSGPYEQYF
TRBV19	few	16	TRBJ2-1	.	TGTGCCAGTAGTATAGATCGGAGGGCTTCCTACAATGAGCAGTTCTTC	CASSIDRRASYNEQFF
TRBV7-8	.	14	TRBJ2-2	TRBD2	TGTGCCAGCAGCCCGTGGACTAGACCCGGGGAGCTGTTTTTT	CASSPWTRPGELFF
TRBV5-1	.	13	TRBJ1-5	.	TGCGCCAGCAGAGAATATAGCAATCAGCCCCAGCATTTT	CASREYSNQPQHF
TRBV20-1	few	13	TRBJ1-2	.	TGCAGTGCTAGCCGCAGGGTGTTAGGTGGCTACACCTTC	CSASRRVLGGYTF
TRBV9	.	15	TRBJ2-3	TRBD2	TGTGCCAGCAGCGTAGGGGGACTATACACAGATACGCAGTATTTT	CASSVGGLYTDTQYF
TRBV3-1	many	15	TRBJ2-1	TRBD1	TGTGCCAGCAGCCTCCCGACAGGGGTGGGGGGTGAGCAGTTCTTC	CASSLPTGVGGEQFF
TRBV5-1	few	17	TRBJ2-1	TRBD2	TGCGCCAGCAGCTCCAGACTAGCGTCCTTCTTAGACAATGAGCAGTTCTTC	CASSSRLASFLDNEQFF
TRBV12-3/TRBV12-4	many	16	TRBJ2-3	TRBD2	TGTGCCAGCAGTTTAGCTATGGCGGGGGACTCAGATACGCAGTATTTT	CASSLAMAGDSDTQYF
TRBV7-9	.	16	TRBJ1-6	.	TGTGCCAGCAGCCGTACAGGGAGCTCCTATAATTCACCCCTCCACTTT	CASSRTGSSYNSPLHF
TRBV9	many	16	TRBJ2-7	.	TGTGCCAGCAGCGTAGCTGCGGGCAAGCTGTCCTACGAGCAGTACTTC	CASSVAAGKLSYEQYF
TRBV12-3/TRBV12-4	few	14	TRBJ1-5	.	TGTGCCAGCAGTTTAGCTGAAAGCAATCAGCCCCAGCATTTT	CASSLAESNQPQHF
TRBV12-3/TRBV12-4	.	15	TRBJ2-1	.	TGTGCCAGCAATCTCGGGACGGATTCCTACAATGAGCAGTTCTTC	CASNLGTDSYNEQFF
TRBV12-3/TRBV12-4	few	14	TRBJ1-4	.	TGTGCCAGCAGTCCCTCGTGGATGGGTGAAAAACTGTTTTTT	CASSPSWMGEKLFF